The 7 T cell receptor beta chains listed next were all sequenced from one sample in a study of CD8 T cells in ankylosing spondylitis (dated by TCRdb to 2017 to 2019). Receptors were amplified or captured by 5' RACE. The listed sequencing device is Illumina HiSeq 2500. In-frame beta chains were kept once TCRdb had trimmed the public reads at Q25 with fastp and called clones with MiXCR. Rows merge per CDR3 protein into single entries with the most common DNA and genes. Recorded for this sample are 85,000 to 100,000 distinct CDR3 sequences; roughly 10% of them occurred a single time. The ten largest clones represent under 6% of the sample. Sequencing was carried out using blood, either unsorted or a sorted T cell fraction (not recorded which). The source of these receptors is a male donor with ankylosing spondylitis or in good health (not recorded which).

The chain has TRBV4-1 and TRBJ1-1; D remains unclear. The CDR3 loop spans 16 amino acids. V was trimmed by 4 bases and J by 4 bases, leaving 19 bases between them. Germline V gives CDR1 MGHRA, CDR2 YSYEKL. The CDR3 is CASSPRVALPATEAFF. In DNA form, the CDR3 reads TGCGCCAGCAGCCCCCGGGTGGCTCTTCCTGCCACTGAAGCTTTCTTT.

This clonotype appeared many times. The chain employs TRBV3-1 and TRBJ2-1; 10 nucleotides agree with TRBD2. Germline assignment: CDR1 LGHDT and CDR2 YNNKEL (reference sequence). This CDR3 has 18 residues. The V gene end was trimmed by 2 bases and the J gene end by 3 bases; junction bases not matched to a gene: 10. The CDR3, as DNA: TGTGCCAGCAGCCAAATAGCGGGGGGAGCCGAAGGCTACAATGAGCAGTTCTTC. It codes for CASSQIAGGAEGYNEQFF.

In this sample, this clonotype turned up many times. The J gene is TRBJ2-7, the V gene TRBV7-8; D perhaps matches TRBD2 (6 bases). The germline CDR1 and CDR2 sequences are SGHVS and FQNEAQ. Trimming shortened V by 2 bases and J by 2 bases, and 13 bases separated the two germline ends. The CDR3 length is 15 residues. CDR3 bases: TGTGCCAGCAGCTTATCGGGGGACGGCACCTACGAGCAGTACTTC. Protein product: CASSLSGDGTYEQYF.

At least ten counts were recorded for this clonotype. For the CDR3, the DNA is TGTGCCAGCAGTTACTACAGGGGGAATGAGCAGTTCTTC. Encoded protein: CASSYYRGNEQFF. The J gene is TRBJ2-1, the V gene TRBV6-6; TRBD1 agrees at 8 bases. CDR1 and CDR2 (germline): MNHNY, SVGAGI (reference sequence). This CDR3 is 13 amino acids long. The ends lost 1 base at V and 7 bases at J; junction bases unmatched: 0.

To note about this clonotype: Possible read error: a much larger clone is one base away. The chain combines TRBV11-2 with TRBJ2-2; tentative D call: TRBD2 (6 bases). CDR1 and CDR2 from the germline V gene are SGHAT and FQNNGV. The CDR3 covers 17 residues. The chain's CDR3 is CASRLGRVEGYTGKLFF. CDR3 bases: TGTGCCAGCCGCTTAGGTCGCGTGGAGGGCTACACCGGGAAGCTGTTTTTT.

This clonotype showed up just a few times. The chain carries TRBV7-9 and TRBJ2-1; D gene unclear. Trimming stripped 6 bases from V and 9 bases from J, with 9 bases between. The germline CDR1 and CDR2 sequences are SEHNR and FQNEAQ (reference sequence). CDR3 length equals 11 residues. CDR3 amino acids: CASSRGLEQFF. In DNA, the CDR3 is TGTGCCAGCAGTCGAGGTCTTGAGCAGTTCTTC.

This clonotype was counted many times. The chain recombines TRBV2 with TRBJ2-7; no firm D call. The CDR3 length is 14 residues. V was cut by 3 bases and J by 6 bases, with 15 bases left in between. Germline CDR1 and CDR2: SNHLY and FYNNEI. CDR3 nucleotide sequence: TGTGCCAGCAGTGAGGGTCACAGCCCGCTCGAGCAGTACTTC. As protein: CASSEGHSPLEQYF. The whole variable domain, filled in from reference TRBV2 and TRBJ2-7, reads EPEVTQTPSHQVTQMGQEVILRCVPISNHLYFYWYRQILGQKVEFLVSFYNNEISEKSEIFDDQFSVERPDGSNFTLKIRSTKLEDSAMYFCASSEGHSPLEQYFGPGTRLTVT.